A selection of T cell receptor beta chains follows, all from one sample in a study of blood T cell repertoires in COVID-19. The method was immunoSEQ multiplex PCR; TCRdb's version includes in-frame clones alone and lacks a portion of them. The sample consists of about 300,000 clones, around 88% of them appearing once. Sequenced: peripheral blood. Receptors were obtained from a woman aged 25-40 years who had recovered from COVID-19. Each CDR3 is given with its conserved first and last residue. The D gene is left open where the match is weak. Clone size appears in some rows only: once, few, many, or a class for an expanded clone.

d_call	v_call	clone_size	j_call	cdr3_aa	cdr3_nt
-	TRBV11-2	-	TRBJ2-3	CASSLGPRRADGTDTQYF	TGTGCCAGCAGCTTAGGCCCTAGGCGGGCGGACGGCACAGATACGCAGTATTTT
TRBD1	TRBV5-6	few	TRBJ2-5	CASSLFGTGLIGETQYF	TGTGCCAGCAGCTTATTTGGGACAGGGTTAATCGGAGAGACCCAGTACTTC
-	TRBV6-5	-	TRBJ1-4	CASRPLGQANEKLFF	TGTGCCAGCAGACCTTTGGGGCAGGCTAATGAAAAACTGTTTTTT
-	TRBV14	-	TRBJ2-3	CASSQDSAGIGQF	TGTGCCAGCAGCCAAGATTCCGCGGGGATTGGGCAATTT
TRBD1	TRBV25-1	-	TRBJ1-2	CASSSADRGNGYTF	TGTGCCAGCAGTTCTGCGGACAGGGGAAATGGCTACACCTTC
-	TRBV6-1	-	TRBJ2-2	CASSEGRTNTGELFF	TGTGCCAGCAGTGAGGGCAGGACGAACACCGGGGAGCTGTTTTTT
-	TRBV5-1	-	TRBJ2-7	CASSLGPSRNEQYF	TGCGCCAGCAGCTTGGGACCGTCTAGGAACGAGCAGTACTTC
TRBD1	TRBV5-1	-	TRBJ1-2	CASSRGQGASANYGYTF	TGCGCCAGCAGCCGTGGACAGGGGGCATCAGCTAACTATGGCTACACCTTC
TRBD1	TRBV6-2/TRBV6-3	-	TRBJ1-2	CASTPKTGGPYGYTF	TGTGCCAGCACCCCAAAGACAGGGGGGCCCTATGGCTACACCTTC
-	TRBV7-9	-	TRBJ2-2	CASTLQGDTGELFF	TGTGCCAGCACCCTTCAGGGTGACACCGGGGAGCTGTTTTTT
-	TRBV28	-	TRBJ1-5	CASRKVAGLDSNQPQHF	TGTGCCAGCCGTAAGGTCGCAGGCCTCGATAGCAATCAGCCCCAGCATTTT
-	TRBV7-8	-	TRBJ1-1	CASSLAGNSGTEAFF	TGTGCCAGCAGCTTAGCCGGGAATTCGGGCACTGAAGCTTTCTTT
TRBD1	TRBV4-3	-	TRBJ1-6	CASSQDPTGGDSSPLHF	TGCGCCAGCAGCCAAGACCCAACAGGGGGGGACTCGTCACCCCTCCACTTT
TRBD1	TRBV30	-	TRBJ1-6	CAWSGTGFKSSYNSPLHF	TGTGCCTGGAGTGGGACAGGCTTTAAGAGCTCCTATAATTCACCCCTCCACTTT
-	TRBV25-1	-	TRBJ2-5	CASSDRTAQETQYF	TGTGCCAGCAGTGATAGGACAGCGCAAGAGACCCAGTACTTC